The T cell receptor beta chain under discussion was sequenced for a study of T cell repertoires in cytomegalovirus infection. Turning to the study itself: As its CMV epitopes, the study selected recently identified HLA-C-restricted and well-studied HLA-B-restricted targets.

Worth noting for this clonotype: No antigen is known for it.

MiXCR was run by TCRdb on the reads, yielding one entry per CDR3 protein. The sample records roughly 860,000 distinct CDR3 sequences, approximately 30% being singletons. The CDR3 contains 16 residues. The V gene lost 5 bases and the J gene lost 3 bases, with 20 bases spanning the gap. CDR1 MNHEY and CDR2 SVGEGT come from the germline V gene. The sample in question was cultured CD8+ T cells from PBMCs, obtained from culture after CMV antigen stimulation. The genes are TRBV6-2 or TRBV6-3 and TRBJ2-7; D is uncertain. This TCR was sampled from a human donor in good health (CMV status not recorded). Some clones in this sample may be carry-over from other donors' samples. DNA for the CDR3: TGTGCCAGCAGTCTACTGGGCCGAGAGTTTAACTACGAGCAGTACGTC. It is translated as CASSLLGREFNYEQYV.